This TCR beta chain appears in the sequencing data of a study of T cell repertoires in cytomegalovirus infection. As for the study in general: Use of recently identified HLA-C-restricted and well-studied HLA-B-restricted CMV epitopes was part of the study. Findings of the study overall: Frequencies of public TCR beta families were cumulated, and this identified carriers of CMV plus the relevant HLA. There were HLA-C-restricted CMV-specific TCR beta clonotypes dominating the ex vivo response.

A word on this clonotype: Its antigen is as yet unknown. This clone may be a read error of a much larger clone one base away.

The CDR3 covers 16 residues. CDR1 and CDR2 from the germline V gene are SGHVS and FNYEAQ. TCRdb fed the reads into MiXCR, producing one record per CDR3 protein. The table records about 830,000 distinct CDR3 sequences, approximately 32% of them present only once. Here the sequenced sample was cultured CD8+ T cells from PBMCs, taken from culture after CMV antigen stimulation. The chain combines TRBV7-6 with TRBJ2-2; possible D gene TRBD2, 6 bases. This sequence originates from a human donor in good health (CMV status not recorded). Some clones in this sample may be carry-over from other donors' samples. CDR3 protein: CASSLSQATNTGGLFF. In DNA form, the CDR3 reads TGTGCCAGCAGCTTATCACAGGCGACGAACACCGGGGGGCTGTTTTTT.